This passage covers 10 T cell receptor beta chains from one sample sequenced in a study of shared T cell receptors in the human thymus (dated by TCRdb to the early 2020s). To prepare the library, the immunoSEQ multiplex PCR assay was applied. TCRdb mirrors the immuneACCESS table, restricted to in-frame sequences. Some clones are absent from its copies; in checked studies, under half trace to an unresolved V gene, and the reason for the others is unknown. This sample is represented by hundreds of thousands of clones; around 87% of them were singletons. The biggest ten clones account for 0.0094% of the sample. These data are also associated with another study on human thymus T cells.

Material for sequencing was thymocytes. The receptors here all came from a boy under three years old with a congenital heart defect. Donor details come from another sample of the same person, matched by shared clones.

The chain combines TRBV23-1 with TRBJ1-1; D may be TRBD1 (5 bases). TRBV23-1 is assigned to the ORF class and has an uncertain function. This CDR3 spans 15 amino acids. V dropped 3 bases and J dropped 0 bases, with 11 bases sitting between them. CDR3 protein: CASSHITGLNTEAFF. The CDR3 bases are TGCGCCAGCAGTCACATAACAGGCTTGAACACTGAAGCTTTCTTT.

The J gene is TRBJ2-1, the V gene TRBV28, with D perhaps matching TRBD1 (5 bases). CDR1 is MDHEN, CDR2 SYDVKM, per germline. The CDR3 runs 16 residues. Between the trimmed V and J ends, which lost 4 bases and 6 bases, there was a span of 19 bases. The CDR3: CASSYNRSERSNEQFF. The DNA of the CDR3 is TGTGCCAGCAGTTATAACAGGAGTGAGAGGTCCAATGAGCAGTTCTTC. Full variable domain (outside the CDR3, taken from reference TRBV28 and TRBJ2-1): DVKVTQSSRYLVKRTGEKVFLECVQDMDHENMFWYRQDPGLGLRLIYFSYDVKMKEKGDIPEGYSVSREKKERFSLILESASTNQTSMYLCASSYNRSERSNEQFFGPGTRLTVL.

This chain links TRBV28 with TRBJ2-1; the match to TRBD1 covers 9 bases. Germline V lookup: CDR1 MDHEN, CDR2 SYDVKM. This CDR3 has 15 residues. The V and J ends lost 5 bases and 5 bases, in that order; junction bases with no gene match: 7. The CDR3 DNA is TGTGCCAGCAGTGACCGGGACAGGGCCCACAATGAGCAGTTCTTC. Encoded protein: CASSDRDRAHNEQFF. The whole variable domain, filled in from reference TRBV28 and TRBJ2-1, reads DVKVTQSSRYLVKRTGEKVFLECVQDMDHENMFWYRQDPGLGLRLIYFSYDVKMKEKGDIPEGYSVSREKKERFSLILESASTNQTSMYLCASSDRDRAHNEQFFGPGTRLTVL.

This clone was observed once. The chain joins TRBV6-5 to TRBJ2-7, with TRBD1 identical over 9 bases. CDR1 MNHEY and CDR2 SVGAGI come from the germline V gene. The J segment lost 4 bases and the V segment lost 6 bases, leaving 10 bases of the junction unmatched. The CDR3 runs to 15 residues. The CDR3 bases are TGTGCCAGCAGCGATCCGGGGACAGGGCCTTACGAGCAGTACTTC. Protein sequence: CASSDPGTGPYEQYF.

The chain joins TRBV5-1 to TRBJ1-2, with unresolved D. The CDR3 spans 16 residues. Trimming left V 1 base short and J 4 bases short, with 17 bases between. The V gene's germline CDR1 is SGHRS and CDR2 YFSETQ. The CDR3 DNA reads TGCGCCAGCAGCTTGACGGGAGGGAGAGATTTCTATGGCTACACCTTC. The encoded protein is CASSLTGGRDFYGYTF.

V usage is TRBV28 and J usage is TRBJ1-6; unclear D gene. The CDR3 loop spans 12 amino acids. V lost 4 bases to trimming and J lost 12 bases, with 10 bases between them. CDR1 and CDR2 from the germline V gene are MDHEN and SYDVKM. The CDR3 sequence is CASSCVHRPLHF. The CDR3 nucleotides read TGTGCCAGCAGTTGTGTCCATAGACCCCTCCACTTT.

The chain carries TRBV6-6 and TRBJ1-5, with a weak D call TRBD1 (6 bases). Between the trimmed V and J ends, which lost 5 bases and 3 bases, there was a span of 17 bases. CDR1 and CDR2 (germline): MNHNY, SVGAGI (reference sequence). This CDR3 has 16 residues. CDR3 sequence (DNA): TGTGCCAGCAGTCCGGAGACAGGCCCCTTCAATCAGCCCCAGCATTTT. Translated: CASSPETGPFNQPQHF.

The chain has TRBV7-9 and TRBJ2-7, with 7 nucleotides matching TRBD2. CDR1 is SEHNR, CDR2 FQNEAQ, per germline (reference sequence). With V trimmed by 5 bases and J by 3 bases, 10 bases remained unmatched. The CDR3 loop spans 15 amino acids. The CDR3 here is CASSPEKRDGYEQYF. The CDR3 DNA is TGTGCCAGCAGCCCTGAAAAGCGGGACGGCTACGAGCAGTACTTC. Supplemented by reference TRBV7-9 and TRBJ2-7, the full variable domain reads DTGVSQNPRHKITKRGQNVTFRCDPISEHNRLYWYRQTLGQGPEFLTYFQNEAQLEKSRLLSDRFSAERPKGSFSTLEIQRTEQGDSAMYLCASSPEKRDGYEQYFGPGTRLTVT.

The V gene is TRBV4-1, the J gene TRBJ2-1; 10 nucleotides line up with TRBD1. The CDR3 extends over 15 amino acids. The V gene's germline CDR1 is MGHRA and CDR2 YSYEKL. With 4 bases clipped from V and 7 bases from J, the junction kept 7 bases outside the gene matches. The CDR3 DNA reads TGCGCCAGCAGCCCTCGACAGGGGGCTGGGAATGAGCAGTTCTTC. Protein product: CASSPRQGAGNEQFF.

The chain combines TRBV25-1 with TRBJ2-3, with 8 bases fitting TRBD2. There are 14 residues in the CDR3. The V gene end was trimmed by 7 bases and the J gene end by 3 bases; junction bases not matched to a gene: 6. CDR1 is MGHDK, CDR2 SYGVNS, per germline. The CDR3 protein is CASTPREGTDTQYF. In nucleotides, the CDR3 is TGTGCCAGCACCCCCCGGGAGGGTACAGATACGCAGTATTTT.